This TCR beta chain was profiled in a study of OX40 agonist ivuxolimab in advanced cancers. Whole-study results and caveats: More expanded clones were seen, on average, in CD8+ T cells than in CD4+.

The junction had 11 bases not matched to a gene; V was cut back by 6 bases and J by 2 bases. Germline V gene data show CDR1 as SGHNT and CDR2 as YYREEE (reference sequence). CDR3 length: 16 residues. As for this clone: The antigen is not known.

Using immunoSEQ multiplex PCR, the repertoire was profiled, and TCRdb retains in-frame clones only, with some absent. The table lists roughly 100,000 clones, roughly 93% of them singletons. The chain has TRBV5-4 and TRBJ2-5, with 9 bases matching TRBD2. Sequenced here: CD4+ or CD8+ T cells sorted from blood, sampled in a trial of the OX40 agonist ivuxolimab. This clonotype originated in an adult with an advanced solid tumor such as melanoma, head and neck, liver or kidney cancer. The CDR3 sequence: CASTPMLAGVQETQYF. In DNA, the CDR3 is TGTGCCAGCACCCCGATGTTAGCGGGGGTTCAAGAGACCCAGTACTTC.